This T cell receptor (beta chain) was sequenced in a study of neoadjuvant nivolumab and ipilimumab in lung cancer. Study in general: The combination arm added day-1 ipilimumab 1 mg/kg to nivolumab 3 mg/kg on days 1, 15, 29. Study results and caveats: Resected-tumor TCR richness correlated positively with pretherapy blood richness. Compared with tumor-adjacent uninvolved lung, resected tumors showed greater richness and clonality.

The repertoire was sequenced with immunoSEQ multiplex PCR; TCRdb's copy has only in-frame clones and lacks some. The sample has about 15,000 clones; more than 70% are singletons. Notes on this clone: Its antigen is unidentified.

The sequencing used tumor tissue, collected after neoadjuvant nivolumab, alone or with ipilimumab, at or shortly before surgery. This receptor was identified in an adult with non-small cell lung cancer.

The CDR3 DNA is TGTGCCAGCAGCTACGACAGGGGTACTAACTATGGCTACACCTTC. Protein product: CASSYDRGTNYGYTF. This chain connects TRBV7-2 to TRBJ1-2; 8 bases match TRBD1. CDR1 and CDR2 from the germline V gene are SGHTA and FQGNSA. V trimming: 4 bases; J trimming: 0 bases; junction bases outside the gene matches: 4. The CDR3 length is 15 residues. Combining the CDR3 with reference TRBV7-2 and TRBJ1-2 gives the whole variable domain GAGVSQSPSNKVTEKGKDVELRCDPISGHTALYWYRQSLGQGLEFLIYFQGNSAPDKSGLPSDRFSAERTGGSVSTLTIQRTQQEDSAVYLCASSYDRGTNYGYTFGSGTRLTVV.